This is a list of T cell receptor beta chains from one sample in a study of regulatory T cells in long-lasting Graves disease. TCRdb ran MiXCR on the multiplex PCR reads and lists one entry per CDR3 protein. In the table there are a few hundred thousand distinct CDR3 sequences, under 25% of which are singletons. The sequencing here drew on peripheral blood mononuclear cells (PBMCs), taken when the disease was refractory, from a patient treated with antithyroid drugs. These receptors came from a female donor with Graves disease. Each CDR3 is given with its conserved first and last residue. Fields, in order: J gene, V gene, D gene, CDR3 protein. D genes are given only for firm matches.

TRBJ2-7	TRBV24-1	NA	CAAADSYEQYF
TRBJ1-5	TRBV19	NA	CASSIGGLRDQSQHF
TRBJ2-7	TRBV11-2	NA	CASSPIGRNYEQYF
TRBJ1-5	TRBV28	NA	CASSFPGWSNQPQHF
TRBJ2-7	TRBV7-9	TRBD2	CASSSSPGLAAYEQYF
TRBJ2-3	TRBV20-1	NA	CSARGSTDTQYF
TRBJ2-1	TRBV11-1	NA	CASSWGRSNNEQFF
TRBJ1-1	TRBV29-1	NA	CSVAGVGGTEAFF
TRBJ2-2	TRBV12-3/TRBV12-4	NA	CASSLTEGGELFF
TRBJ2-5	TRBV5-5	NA	CASSPGTQNRWQETQYF
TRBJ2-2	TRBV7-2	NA	CASSLRGGQNTGELFF
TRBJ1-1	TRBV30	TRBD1	CAWSVTGGAVKAFF
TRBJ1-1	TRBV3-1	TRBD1	CASSQRDRVAEAFF
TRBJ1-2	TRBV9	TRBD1	CASSVGAGGGGYTF
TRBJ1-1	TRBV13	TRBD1	CASSFRTGGVNTEAFF
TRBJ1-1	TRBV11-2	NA	CASSLGSRYTEAFF
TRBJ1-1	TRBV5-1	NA	CASKEIGTEAFF
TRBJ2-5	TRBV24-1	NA	CATSDPGTGGGTQYF
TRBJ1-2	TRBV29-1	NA	CSALDGYGYTF
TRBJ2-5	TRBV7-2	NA	CASSLLVRETQYF